This T cell receptor (beta chain) comes out of a study of blood T cell repertoires in COVID-19. This clone was recorded once. Libraries were prepared by immunoSEQ multiplex PCR; TCRdb keeps only in-frame clonotypes and omits some of them. This sample has 170,000 or so clones, with approximately 88% found just once. CDR3 length: 13 amino acids. Germline-derived CDR1 and CDR2 are MDHEN and SYDVKM. Unmatched junction bases numbered 10, after V lost 10 bases and J lost 5 bases. This TCR was sampled from a woman between 40 and 50 years old with COVID-19, enrolled during active disease. This chain connects TRBV28 to TRBJ1-1, with 7 nucleotides matching TRBD1. Sequencing was performed on peripheral blood. The CDR3 spells CATRFRGITEAFF. DNA of the CDR3: TGTGCCACCAGATTCAGGGGGATAACTGAAGCTTTCTTT.